This T cell receptor beta chain originates from a study of T cell clonality in common variable immunodeficiency. Study-wide findings and caveats: Shared TCRbeta clones were fewer between CVID subjects than controls.

Clones were read by immunoSEQ multiplex PCR, and TCRdb kept only the in-frame ones, dropping some. The sample includes around 55,000 clones, none of them occurring once. This clone has a count of ten or more. Its antigen is unknown. The missing CDR3 end, 3 residues past where the read stops, is filled in from the germline J gene. Deletions cut 0 bases from V and 5 bases from J, with 8 bases between. Germline V gene lookup returns CDR1 SGHRS and CDR2 YFSETQ. The CDR3 totals 14 residues. Sequencing was done on a sample of peripheral blood mononuclear cells. The receptor comes from a person between 18 and 75 years old in good health. V is TRBV5-1 and J is TRBJ2-2; D is unresolved. The DNA read from the CDR3 is TGCGCCAGCAGCTTGGAGCCTAGTACCGGGGAG. Translated, it gives CASSLEPSTGE. The whole CDR3 region reads CASSLEPSTGELFF.